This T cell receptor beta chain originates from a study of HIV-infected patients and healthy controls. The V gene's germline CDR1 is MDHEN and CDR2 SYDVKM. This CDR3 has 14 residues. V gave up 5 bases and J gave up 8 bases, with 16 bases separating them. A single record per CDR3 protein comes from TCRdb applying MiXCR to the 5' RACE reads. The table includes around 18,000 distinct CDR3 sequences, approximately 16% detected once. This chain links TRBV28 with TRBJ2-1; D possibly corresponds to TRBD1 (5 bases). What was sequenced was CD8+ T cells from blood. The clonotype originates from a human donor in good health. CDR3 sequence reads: CASSPLGRADEQFF. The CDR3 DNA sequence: TGTGCCAGCAGTCCCCTGGGCAGGGCGGATGAGCAGTTCTTC.